The rows below give T cell receptor beta chains drawn from one sample of a study of T cell responses to AZD1222 COVID-19 vaccine. Method: immunoSEQ multiplex PCR; TCRdb's copy keeps in-frame clones and lacks some. The sample lists approximately 70,000 clones, about 91% occurring once. The specimen comprised peripheral blood, sampled 28 days after the second dose of the MenACWY control vaccine. The receptors derive from an adult who received the MenACWY meningococcal vaccine as a control. The CDR3 runs from the conserved cysteine through the conserved F or W. D genes are given only for firm matches. Where a row states a size, it is once, few, many or the class of an expanded clone; other rows omit it.

len	abundance	v_gene	j_gene	d_gene	CDR3nt	CDR3aa
13	.	TRBV7-2	TRBJ2-4	.	TGTGCCAGCAGCTTCAAGGGTAGCAACATTCAGTACTTC	CASSFKGSNIQYF
13	.	TRBV9	TRBJ1-6	.	TGTGCCAGCAGCCCAATCACCGGTTCACCCCTCCACTTT	CASSPITGSPLHF
15	.	TRBV7-2	TRBJ1-6	.	TGTGCCAGCAGCTTAGGGGCCGGCTATAATTCACCCCTCCACTTT	CASSLGAGYNSPLHF
11	.	TRBV7-6	TRBJ2-1	.	TGTGCCAGCAGCTTAGATCGCGAGCAGTTCTTC	CASSLDREQFF
11	.	TRBV19	TRBJ1-1	.	TGTGCCAGTAGTATTGGCACTGAAGCTTTCTTT	CASSIGTEAFF
16	.	TRBV7-9	TRBJ1-3	.	TGTGCCAGCAGCTTCTCTCTCAGAAACCTTGGAAACACCATATATTTT	CASSFSLRNLGNTIYF
13	few	TRBV10-3	TRBJ1-2	.	TGTGCCATCAGTACCGGGACGGACTATGGCTACACCTTC	CAISTGTDYGYTF
13	.	TRBV2	TRBJ1-1	.	TGTGCCAGCAGTGAAATGGTTGTAGCTGAAGCTTTCTTT	CASSEMVVAEAFF
15	.	TRBV5-6	TRBJ1-2	.	TGTGCCAGCAGCCCTAGACAGGCCCTCGTCTATGGCTACACCTTC	CASSPRQALVYGYTF
16	.	TRBV15	TRBJ2-3	.	TGTGCCACCAGCAGAGGAGGTCGTGGGGAAGCAGATACGCAGTATTTT	CATSRGGRGEADTQYF
13	.	TRBV15	TRBJ2-3	.	TGTGCCACCAGCAGAGATTATGCAGATACGCAGTATTTT	CATSRDYADTQYF
14	once	TRBV3-1/TRBV3-2	TRBJ2-2	.	TGTGCCAGCAGGCTACAGGGAAACACCGGGGAGCTGTTTTTT	CASRLQGNTGELFF
15	.	TRBV6-5	TRBJ1-1	.	TGTGCCAGCAGTTACTCGCAGGGTGCCAACACTGAAGCTTTCTTT	CASSYSQGANTEAFF
13	.	TRBV7-2	TRBJ1-1	TRBD1	TGTGCCAGCAGCTCTTTGCGGGACAGTGAAGCTTTCTTT	CASSSLRDSEAFF
13	.	TRBV6-5	TRBJ1-6	.	TGTGCCAGCAGTTACGAACTGCTTTCACCCCTCCACTTT	CASSYELLSPLHF
14	.	TRBV11-3	TRBJ2-1	.	TGTGCCAGCAGCTTCGGCGCAGGCTACAATGAGCAGTTCTTC	CASSFGAGYNEQFF